One sample yielded the 24 T cell receptor beta chains listed below, sequenced in a study of PD-L1 blockade in urothelial cancer. TCRdb's copy holds only in-frame clones and misses some; the assay was immunoSEQ multiplex PCR. Of about 84,000 clones in the sample, 82% were seen once. The starting material was PBMCs, obtained around atezolizumab (anti-PD-L1) treatment. The receptor set was obtained from a man between 65 and 79 years old with urothelial cancer.

The chain links TRBV21-1 to TRBJ2-3; TRBD2 is the table's D call and was not checked against the DNA. TRBV21-1 is a listed pseudogene. This CDR3 comprises 17 residues. This chain's CDR3 is CASDGVVAGGYPDTQYF. CDR3 nucleotide sequence: TGTGCCAGCGACGGGGTAGTAGCGGGGGGGTACCCAGATACGCAGTATTTT.

V gene TRBV12-5 combines with J gene TRBJ2-1; D gene unclear. Germline V gives CDR1 LGHNT, CDR2 FRNRAP. The length of the CDR3 is 15 residues. The V gene lost 0 bases and the J gene lost 3 bases, with 9 bases spanning the gap. This CDR3 reads CASGLVQGGYNEQFF. The CDR3 nucleotides are TGTGCTAGTGGTTTGGTGCAAGGCGGCTACAATGAGCAGTTCTTC.

This rearrangement joins TRBV11-2 to TRBJ2-7, with D possibly being TRBD1 (5 bases). Germline V gene sequence: CDR1 SGHAT, CDR2 FQNNGV. V was trimmed by 5 bases and J by 1 base, leaving 12 bases between them. The CDR3 loop spans 14 amino acids. CDR3 residues: CASSTGHTSYEQYF. In nucleotides, the CDR3 is TGTGCCAGCAGCACAGGACATACGTCCTACGAGCAGTACTTC.

The chain couples TRBV7-9 to TRBJ2-3, with 12 positions matching TRBD2. This CDR3 has 16 residues. CDR1 is SEHNR and CDR2 is FQNEAQ in the germline V gene (reference sequence). The V segment lost 3 bases and the J segment 2 bases; nucleotides outside the gene matches: 3. The CDR3 DNA reads TGTGCCAGCAGCTTTGGACTAGCGGGGTTCACAGATACGCAGTATTTT. It yields the protein CASSFGLAGFTDTQYF.

This sequence joins TRBV30 and TRBJ1-5; 10 nucleotides agree with TRBD1. Losses at the gene ends were 0 bases for V and 2 bases for J; bases not matched to a gene: 1. The CDR3 contains 15 residues. CDR1 and CDR2 (germline): GTSNPN, SVGIG (reference sequence). The CDR3 bases are TGTGCCTGGAGTGTGGGGACAGGGGGCAATCAGCCCCAGCATTTT. Encoded protein: CAWSVGTGGNQPQHF.

This clone has just one count. The chain combines TRBV5-5 with TRBJ2-5; D is possibly TRBD2 (7 bases). Looked up from germline, CDR1 is SGHKS and CDR2 is YYEKEE (reference sequence). The V end was cut by 6 bases, the J end by 5 bases, with 23 bases between. The CDR3 has 16 residues. As DNA, the CDR3 is TGTGCCAGCACCACGGGGGGCGGAGGTTCCGGGGAGACCCAGTACTTC. This sequence encodes CASTTGGGGSGETQYF.

The chain has TRBV7-2 and TRBJ1-2; maybe TRBD1 (6 bases). Trimming shortened V by 5 bases and J by 2 bases, and 12 bases separated the two germline ends. The germline CDR1 and CDR2 sequences are SGHTA and FQGNSA. The CDR3 extends over 14 amino acids. The CDR3 sequence: CASSLLQGNYGYTF. The CDR3 DNA follows: TGTGCCAGCAGCCTACTACAGGGAAACTATGGCTACACCTTC.

The chain employs TRBV7-3 and TRBJ2-1; TRBD2 aligns across 7 bases. V was clipped by 6 bases and J by 8 bases; unmatched bases: 10. The germline V gene encodes CDR1 SGHTA and CDR2 FQGTGA. The CDR3 spans 14 residues. CDR3: CASSPFGGGHEQFF. CDR3 nucleotide sequence: TGTGCCAGCAGTCCCTTCGGGGGAGGGCATGAGCAGTTCTTC.

This clone has more than one count but fewer than ten. The chain carries TRBV6-5 and TRBJ2-7, with 7 positions matching TRBD2. Trimming at V came to 2 bases and at J to 4 bases, leaving 8 bases not matched to a gene. The CDR3 is 15 residues long. Looked up from germline, CDR1 is MNHEY and CDR2 is SVGAGI. DNA of the CDR3: TGTGCCAGCAGTTACAAGGCTAGCGGAAGTTACGAGCAGTACTTC. Translating gives CASSYKASGSYEQYF.

The chain joins TRBV28 to TRBJ2-1; 11 bases are shared with TRBD2. Germline trimming cut 2 bases from V and 10 bases from J; bases unmatched to any gene: 7. The CDR3 consists of 15 residues. Germline loops: CDR1 MDHEN, CDR2 SYDVKM. This CDR3 is CASSLVGTSGLEQFF. The DNA for the CDR3 is TGTGCCAGCAGTTTAGTAGGGACTAGCGGCCTCGAGCAGTTCTTC.

This clone has a single count. The V call is TRBV6-4, the J call TRBJ2-1; possible D gene TRBD2, 6 bases. CDR1 and CDR2 from the germline V gene are MRHNA and SNTAGT. Trimming left V 0 bases short and J 7 bases short, with 10 bases between. This CDR3 is built from 14 residues. The CDR3 protein is CASSDSDRGNEQFF. DNA for the CDR3: TGTGCCAGCAGTGACTCGGATCGGGGGAATGAGCAGTTCTTC.

The chain has TRBV10-2 and TRBJ2-7; 8 bases match TRBD1. V lost 6 bases and J lost 1; bases outside the gene matches: 2. This CDR3 spans 13 amino acids. Germline values: CDR1 WSHSY, CDR2 SAAADI. CDR3 bases: TGCGCCAGCAGCCGGGACAGGTCCTACGAGCAGTACTTC. The encoded protein is CASSRDRSYEQYF.

The chain has TRBV9 and TRBJ2-2, with TRBD2 identical over 10 bases. Germline V CDR1 and CDR2: SGDLS, YYNGEE. Trimming at V came to 4 bases and at J to 6 bases, leaving 9 bases not matched to a gene. The CDR3 has 16 amino acids. CDR3 loop: CASSPRVAGGSGELFF. The CDR3 DNA reads as TGTGCCAGCAGCCCCAGAGTAGCGGGGGGATCCGGGGAGCTGTTTTTT.

This sequence joins TRBV4-2 and TRBJ2-5, with D possibly being TRBD2 (6 bases). With 0 bases removed from V and 1 base from J, the gap between germline ends came to 9 bases. The CDR3 covers 15 residues. The germline V gene has CDR1 LGHNA and CDR2 YNFKEQ. The CDR3 reads CASSQDQGGQETQYF. The CDR3 nucleotides are TGTGCCAGCAGCCAAGATCAGGGAGGCCAAGAGACCCAGTACTTC.

This sequence joins TRBV6-1 and TRBJ1-1, with D possibly TRBD1 on 5 matching bases. The CDR3 covers 13 residues. Trimming cost V 3 bases and J 3 bases, with 8 bases left between them. Germline CDR1 is MNHNS and CDR2 is SASEGT. The CDR3 reads CASSEARDTEAFF. The CDR3 nucleotides read TGTGCCAGCAGTGAGGCCAGGGACACTGAAGCTTTCTTT.

The rearrangement joins TRBV7-9 to TRBJ1-2, with TRBD1 as a possible D gene (6 bases). V was pared by 3 bases and J by 7 bases, with 12 bases between. Germline V lookup: CDR1 SEHNR, CDR2 FQNEAQ (reference sequence). The CDR3 covers 13 residues. The CDR3 sequence: CASSLDSFVGYTF. Written as DNA, the CDR3 is TGTGCCAGCAGCTTGGACAGCTTTGTTGGCTACACCTTC.

The chain recombines TRBV7-9 with TRBJ2-7, with D unresolved. The germline V and J ends were trimmed by 5 bases and 4 bases, with 21 bases remaining between them. This CDR3 region has 16 residues. CDR1 and CDR2 from the germline V gene are SEHNR and FQNEAQ (reference sequence). The CDR3 coding sequence is TGTGCCAGCAGCCACAAAGCGCATCCGTCGCCTTACGAGCAGTACTTC. The encoded protein is CASSHKAHPSPYEQYF.

This clone was picked up a small number of times. The chain recombines TRBV11-1 with TRBJ2-5; a weak D match, TRBD1 (6 bases). The CDR3 extends over 14 amino acids. The germline CDR1 and CDR2 sequences are SGHAT and FQDESV (reference sequence). The ends were cut back, 5 bases at V and 4 bases at J, with 14 bases in the middle. In nucleotides, the CDR3 is TGTGCCAGCAGCGTAAACCCACAGGGAGAGACCCAGTACTTC. Its translation: CASSVNPQGETQYF.

The rearrangement joins TRBV7-9 to TRBJ1-6; weak D call: TRBD1 (6 bases). CDR3 length equals 15 residues. Germline lookup yields CDR1 SEHNR and CDR2 FQNEAQ (reference sequence). V was clipped by 11 bases and J by 9 bases, with 23 bases between them. As DNA, the CDR3 is TGTGCCTTCCCCGTGGTTGGGGGCAACGGTTCACCCCTCCACTTT. Translated, it gives CAFPVVGGNGSPLHF.

The chain combines TRBV19 with TRBJ2-2; 8 nucleotides agree with TRBD2. J gave up 5 bases and V 3 bases, and 8 bases lay outside the gene matches. Germline V gene data show CDR1 as LNHDA and CDR2 as SQIVND (reference sequence). The CDR3 length is 16 residues. CDR3 DNA: TGTGCCAGTAGTATCCGGGGGGGGGCAGGAACCGGGGAGCTGTTTTTT. This translates into CASSIRGGAGTGELFF.

The chain recombines TRBV5-4 with TRBJ2-3, with D possibly being TRBD2 (5 bases). V was cut by 4 bases and J by 8 bases, with 11 bases left in between. CDR3 size: 12 residues. Germline CDR1 and CDR2: SGHNT and YYREEE (reference sequence). CDR3 loop: CASSPPAGTQYF. CDR3 in DNA: TGTGCCAGCAGCCCCCCGGCGGGTACGCAGTATTTT.

This clone was seen only once. The J gene is TRBJ1-1, the V gene TRBV6-1, with a weak D call TRBD1 (5 bases). Germline lookup yields CDR1 MNHNS and CDR2 SASEGT. This CDR3 spans 14 amino acids. The V gene lost 5 bases and the J gene lost 6 bases, with 16 bases spanning the gap. CDR3 loop: CASSSLSRVPEAFF. Here the CDR3 DNA reads TGTGCCAGCAGTTCCTTAAGCAGGGTCCCTGAAGCTTTCTTT.

The rearrangement links TRBV5-1 to TRBJ2-1, with a tentative D call TRBD2 (6 bases). There are 14 residues in the CDR3. The germline V gene encodes CDR1 SGHRS and CDR2 YFSETQ. With 2 bases removed from V and 4 bases from J, the gap between germline ends came to 10 bases. CDR3: CASSFGTQYNEQFF. In DNA form, the CDR3 reads TGCGCCAGCAGCTTCGGGACTCAGTACAATGAGCAGTTCTTC.

The chain recombines TRBV5-1 with TRBJ1-4; possible D gene TRBD1, 5 bases. V lost 1 base and J 2 bases, leaving 6 bases between the germline ends. There are 14 residues in the CDR3. Looked up from germline, CDR1 is SGHRS and CDR2 is YFSETQ. DNA for the CDR3: TGCGCCAGCAGCTTGACAGGCACTAATGAAAAACTGTTTTTT. This sequence encodes CASSLTGTNEKLFF.